This T cell receptor (beta chain) was identified in a study of read filtering for tumor transcriptome and immune sequencing. The study, taken as a whole, reports: Single-read clonotypes: roughly 86% of IR-seq clonotypes (around 4% of reads), 60% to 75% of RNA-seq clonotypes (roughly 43% of reads).

This library used 300 to 450 ng RNA and molecular barcoded adaptors spanning alpha/delta and beta/gamma chains. TCRdb ran MiXCR on the reads and lists one entry per CDR3 protein. The data hold about 62,000 distinct CDR3 sequences, with roughly a fifth observed a single time. Many counts were recorded for this clonotype. Antigen: not known. The receptor was isolated from a donor at least 40 years old with multiple myeloma. Specimen: a population of CD138-negative cells sorted from bone marrow.

CDR3: CSVANRADNEQFF. The CDR3 nucleotides read TGCAGCGTTGCTAACAGGGCAGACAATGAGCAGTTCTTC. The rearrangement joins TRBV29-1 to TRBJ2-1, with D possibly matching TRBD1 (6 bases). The V gene lost 4 bases and the J gene lost 5 bases, with 12 bases spanning the gap. CDR1 SQVTM and CDR2 ANQGSEA come from the germline V gene. The CDR3 is 13 amino acids.